Below are 27 T cell receptor beta chains sequenced from a single sample in a study of CD8+ T cells in alopecia areata. Extracted from the samples, RNA was reverse transcribed into cDNA to serve as the sequencing template. Method: immunoSEQ multiplex PCR; TCRdb's copy keeps in-frame clones and lacks some. The data show roughly 100,000 clones, with about nine tenths seen just once and 11% held by the top ten. Documented treatment: oral pan-JAK inhibitor, 5-10 mg twice daily. Sequenced material: CD8+ T cells sorted from blood, taken at roughly week 30, from a patient treated with tofacitinib. The receptor set was obtained from a human donor with alopecia areata.

In this sample, this clone turned up once. The chain links TRBV4-1 to TRBJ2-1; D might be TRBD2 (7 bases). V lost 0 bases, J lost 4 bases, and 19 bases lay in between. The CDR3 is 18 residues long. Per the germline V gene, CDR1 is MGHRA and CDR2 is YSYEKL. DNA for the CDR3: TGCGCCAGCAGCCAAGAAGCAGTGCGCGGGGGCCCTTACAATGAGCAGTTCTTC. It specifies CASSQEAVRGGPYNEQFF.

The chain joins TRBV11-3 to TRBJ2-1; D gene uncertain. V lost 5 bases and J lost 7, with 15 bases in between. Germline V gene sequence: CDR1 SGHNT, CDR2 YENEEA. The CDR3 extends over 14 amino acids. Here the CDR3 reads CASSPLDDKNEQFF. Written as DNA, the CDR3 is TGTGCCAGCAGCCCCTTAGACGATAAAAATGAGCAGTTCTTC.

The chain is built from TRBV4-1 and TRBJ2-1; maybe TRBD2 (6 bases). The length of the CDR3 is 11 residues. The ends were cut back, 4 bases at V and 9 bases at J, with 7 bases in the middle. Germline CDR1 is MGHRA and CDR2 is YSYEKL. The CDR3 loop is CASSPGGEQFF. The DNA for the CDR3 is TGCGCCAGCAGCCCCGGGGGTGAGCAGTTCTTC.

The chain has TRBV19 and TRBJ1-1; D perhaps matches TRBD1 (6 bases). Trimming took off 5 bases at V and 5 bases at J, with 12 bases between the two ends. The CDR3 totals 13 residues. CDR1 is LNHDA, CDR2 SQIVND, per germline (reference sequence). CDR3 sequence (DNA): TGTGCCAGTAGTGAGGGGGGGAGAACTGAAGCTTTCTTT. It encodes CASSEGGRTEAFF. Full variable domain (remainder filled in from reference TRBV19 and TRBJ1-1): DGGITQSPKYLFRKEGQNVTLSCEQNLNHDAMYWYRQDPGQGLRLIYYSQIVNDFQKGDIAEGYSVSREKKESFPLTVTSAQKNPTAFYLCASSEGGRTEAFFGQGTRLTVV.

This clone was counted once. The chain is built from TRBV2 and TRBJ2-1; D unresolved. Germline CDR1 and CDR2: SNHLY and FYNNEI. V lost 1 base and J lost 0, with 7 bases in between. The CDR3 has 15 residues. The CDR3 DNA follows: TGTGCCAGCAGTGAAGTCACCAGCTCCTACAATGAGCAGTTCTTC. Its translation: CASSEVTSSYNEQFF.

The V call is TRBV5-1, the J call TRBJ2-1, with TRBD1 matching over 8 bases. Germline V lookup: CDR1 SGHRS, CDR2 YFSETQ. Trimming took 4 bases from V and 6 from J; bases not matched to a gene: 12. CDR3 size: 16 residues. CDR3 sequence reads: CASSHGSGGQSNEQFF. CDR3 bases: TGCGCCAGCAGCCACGGATCAGGGGGCCAGAGCAATGAGCAGTTCTTC.

This chain connects TRBV27 to TRBJ2-3; D tentatively reads TRBD1 or TRBD2 (5 bases each). Germline loops: CDR1 MNHEY, CDR2 SMNVEV (reference sequence). This CDR3 region has 13 residues. Trimming shortened V by 7 bases and J by 3 bases, and 11 bases separated the two germline ends. As DNA, the CDR3 is TGTGCCAGCACTATTGGGGGAACAGATACGCAGTATTTT. It is translated as CASTIGGTDTQYF.

This chain joins TRBV6-1 and TRBJ2-7; a possible D gene is TRBD1 (6 bases). Trimming took 1 base from V and 3 from J, leaving 10 bases between them. This CDR3 contains 14 residues. Germline CDR1 is MNHNS and CDR2 is SASEGT. CDR3 in amino acids: CASSEGQEYYEQYF. CDR3 DNA sequence: TGTGCCAGCAGTGAAGGACAGGAGTACTACGAGCAGTACTTC.

The gene calls are TRBV9 and TRBJ2-7; 8 bases match TRBD1. Germline CDR1 reads SGDLS; CDR2 reads YYNGEE. This CDR3 is built from 15 residues. Trimming removed 1 base from V and 2 bases from J; junction bases left unmatched: 5. The CDR3 sequence: CASSVTGQGTYEQYF. Written as DNA, the CDR3 is TGTGCCAGCAGCGTAACCGGACAGGGAACCTACGAGCAGTACTTC.

CDR3 amino acids: CSVSSYNEQFF. CDR3 bases: TGCAGCGTCTCCTCCTACAATGAGCAGTTCTTC. This rearrangement joins TRBV29-1 to TRBJ2-1; no reliable D call. The germline V gene has CDR1 SQVTM and CDR2 ANQGSEA. The V end was cut by 6 bases, the J end by 0 bases, with 3 bases between. This CDR3 has 11 amino acids.

The CDR3 DNA follows: TGTGCCAGTAGTACGACCGGGGATCCATTATACGAGCAGTACTTC. Its translation is CASSTTGDPLYEQYF. The V and J genes are TRBV19 and TRBJ2-7; D may be TRBD2 (5 bases). V lost 4 bases and J lost 4, with 17 bases in between. Germline-derived CDR1 and CDR2 are LNHDA and SQIVND (reference sequence). The CDR3 is made up of 15 amino acids.

This chain connects TRBV11-1 to TRBJ1-1; D remains unclear. With 1 base removed from V and 4 bases from J, the gap between germline ends came to 4 bases. CDR3 length equals 12 residues. Germline V lookup: CDR1 SGHAT, CDR2 FQDESV (reference sequence). CDR3 in amino acids: CASSLGTTEAFF. The CDR3 nucleotides are TGTGCCAGCAGCTTAGGGACCACTGAAGCTTTCTTT.

This chain uses TRBV7-6 with TRBJ2-5; 9 bases align to TRBD2. The germline V gene has CDR1 SGHVS and CDR2 FNYEAQ. After removal of 5 bases from V and 7 bases from J, the junction contained 17 bases not matched to a gene. This CDR3 is built from 17 residues. The CDR3 region is CASSPGDSGGFLGTQYF. The CDR3 DNA sequence: TGTGCCAGCAGCCCCGGAGACAGCGGGGGGTTCCTTGGGACCCAGTACTTC.

CDR3: CASSPRRQGWTKNIQYF. CDR3 DNA: TGTGCCAGCAGTCCCAGGAGACAGGGATGGACCAAAAACATTCAGTACTTC. The chain links TRBV2 to TRBJ2-4, with TRBD1 matching over 7 bases. There are 17 residues in the CDR3. With 5 bases clipped from V and 2 bases from J, the junction kept 12 bases outside the gene matches. Germline loops: CDR1 SNHLY, CDR2 FYNNEI.

The rearrangement links TRBV5-4 to TRBJ2-1, with TRBD2 matching over 12 bases. The trim removed 4 bases at V and 6 bases at J, leaving 5 bases unmatched. Germline assignment: CDR1 SGHNT and CDR2 YYREEE (reference sequence). The CDR3 loop spans 15 amino acids. CDR3 bases: TGTGCCAGCAGCCAGACTAGCGGGGGACTCAATGAGCAGTTCTTC. This translates into CASSQTSGGLNEQFF. Combining the CDR3 with reference TRBV5-4 and TRBJ2-1 gives the whole variable domain ETGVTQSPTHLIKTRGQQVTLRCSSQSGHNTVSWYQQALGQGPQFIFQYYREEENGRGNFPPRFSGLQFPNYSSELNVNALELDDSALYLCASSQTSGGLNEQFFGPGTRLTVL.

The chain uses TRBV9 and TRBJ2-7; D perhaps matches TRBD2 (6 bases). Germline V gives CDR1 SGDLS, CDR2 YYNGEE. Trimming cost V 0 bases and J 0 bases, with 10 bases left between them. The CDR3 runs 15 residues. Here the CDR3 DNA reads TGTGCCAGCAGCGTAGGGACGGGAGCCTCCTACGAGCAGTACTTC. This sequence encodes CASSVGTGASYEQYF.

The V and J genes are TRBV7-9 and TRBJ2-2, with a tentative D call TRBD2 (5 bases). The CDR3 covers 15 residues. The germline gives CDR1 SEHNR, CDR2 FQNEAQ (reference sequence). The V end lost 5 bases, the J end lost 6 bases, and 16 bases lay between the germline ends. DNA for the CDR3: TGTGCCAGCAGCATCGACACTAGGGTAGCCGGGGAGCTGTTTTTT. Its protein is CASSIDTRVAGELFF.

This chain connects TRBV7-6 to TRBJ2-5; possibly TRBD2 for D (6 bases). The better agreement between TRBJ2-7 and the DNA end casts doubt on the J call. Per the germline V gene, CDR1 is SGHVS and CDR2 is FNYEAQ. This CDR3 spans 15 amino acids. The CDR3: CASSQPPGESYEQYF. Written as DNA, the CDR3 is TGTGCCAGCAGCCAACCCCCGGGGGAGTCCTACGAGCAGTACTTC.

This chain connects TRBV19 to TRBJ1-5; D gene uncertain. Trimming stripped 0 bases from V and 3 bases from J, with 9 bases between. This CDR3 has 15 amino acids. CDR1 LNHDA and CDR2 SQIVND come from the germline V gene (reference sequence). The CDR3 sequence is CASSIEHSYNQPQHF. The CDR3 nucleotides are TGTGCCAGTAGTATAGAACACAGTTACAATCAGCCCCAGCATTTT.

This sequence joins TRBV7-9 and TRBJ2-7; D may correspond to TRBD1 or TRBD2 (6 bases each). This CDR3 has 16 amino acids. The V end was cut by 1 base, the J end by 2 bases, with 15 bases between. Germline-derived CDR1 and CDR2 are SEHNR and FQNEAQ (reference sequence). DNA of the CDR3: TGTGCCAGCAGCTTAGTAGGGGGACTGCAGACCTACGAGCAGTACTTC. It is translated as CASSLVGGLQTYEQYF.

The chain couples TRBV21-1 to TRBJ1-1. TRBV21-1 is assigned pseudogene status. This CDR3 is built from 16 residues. The CDR3 sequence: CASSKESKAVNTEAFF. In DNA, the CDR3 is TGTGCCAGCAGCAAAGAAAGTAAGGCTGTGAACACTGAAGCTTTCTTT.

The chain joins TRBV29-1 to TRBJ2-7; no definite D call. Trimming left V 2 bases short and J 2 bases short, with 22 bases between. The germline V gene encodes CDR1 SQVTM and CDR2 ANQGSEA. This CDR3 is 17 amino acids long. The CDR3 DNA is TGCAGCGTTGAACTTACGGCTAAGACCTCAAGACCCTACGAGCAGTACTTC. Translating it yields CSVELTAKTSRPYEQYF.

CDR3 sequence reads: CASSPRTGGIYEQYF. DNA of the CDR3: TGTGCCAGCAGCCCACGGACAGGGGGGATCTACGAGCAGTACTTC. This rearrangement joins TRBV7-9 to TRBJ2-7; TRBD1 matches 10 bases. Trimming took 5 bases from V and 3 from J; bases not matched to a gene: 7. In germline, CDR1 is SEHNR, CDR2 FQNEAQ (reference sequence). The CDR3 covers 15 residues.

As regards this clone: Other DNA sequences from this sample encode an identical CDR3 as well. The chain employs TRBV29-1 and TRBJ2-7; TRBD2 matches at 7 bases. Trimming removed 7 bases from V and 2 bases from J; junction bases left unmatched: 14. CDR3 size: 15 residues. Germline V gene sequence: CDR1 SQVTM, CDR2 ANQGSEA. The CDR3 region is CSAVPTTSRTYEQYF. DNA of the CDR3: TGCAGCGCCGTACCCACGACTAGCCGCACCTACGAGCAGTACTTC.

The V and J genes are TRBV4-1 and TRBJ2-1, with TRBD2 as a possible D gene (6 bases). V gave up 8 bases and J gave up 4 bases, with 6 bases separating them. CDR3 length: 11 amino acids. Per germline, CDR1 MGHRA and CDR2 YSYEKL. CDR3 amino acids: CASGGYNEQFF. In nucleotides, the CDR3 is TGCGCCAGCGGAGGGTACAATGAGCAGTTCTTC.

V gene TRBV10-3 combines with J gene TRBJ2-5, with D unresolved. Germline V gives CDR1 ENHRY, CDR2 SYGVKD. The V gene lost 3 bases and the J gene lost 2 bases, with 7 bases spanning the gap. The CDR3 runs 13 residues. The CDR3 sequence: CAISDVGQETQYF. The DNA of the CDR3 is TGTGCCATCAGTGACGTGGGGCAAGAGACCCAGTACTTC.

The V gene is TRBV7-6, the J gene TRBJ2-1, with D possibly TRBD2 on 6 matching bases. The CDR3 has 17 amino acids. CDR1 and CDR2 from the germline V gene are SGHVS and FNYEAQ. Trimming removed 4 bases from V and 3 bases from J, with 19 bases in between. DNA of the CDR3: TGTGCCAGCAGCTCCCACCGGCGGGACGCGTACTACAATGAGCAGTTCTTC. Protein: CASSSHRRDAYYNEQFF.